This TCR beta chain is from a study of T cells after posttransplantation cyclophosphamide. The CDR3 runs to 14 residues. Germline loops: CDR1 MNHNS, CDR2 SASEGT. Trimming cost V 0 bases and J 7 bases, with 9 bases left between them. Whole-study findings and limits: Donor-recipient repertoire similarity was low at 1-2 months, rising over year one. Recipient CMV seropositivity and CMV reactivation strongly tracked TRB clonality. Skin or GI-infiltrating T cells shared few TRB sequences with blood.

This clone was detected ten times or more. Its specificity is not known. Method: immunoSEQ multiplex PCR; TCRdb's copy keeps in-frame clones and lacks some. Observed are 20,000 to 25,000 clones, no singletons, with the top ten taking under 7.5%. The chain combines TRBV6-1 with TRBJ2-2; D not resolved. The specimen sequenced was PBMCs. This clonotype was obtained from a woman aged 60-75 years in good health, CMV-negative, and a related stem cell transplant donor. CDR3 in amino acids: CASSEAPTVGELFF. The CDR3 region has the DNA TGTGCCAGCAGTGAAGCGCCTACGGTCGGGGAGCTGTTTTTT.